The 15 T cell receptor beta chains below come from one sample, sequenced in a study of T cell repertoires in cytomegalovirus infection. In TCRdb, the reads were re-called with MiXCR into one record per CDR3 protein. The data hold around 530,000 distinct CDR3 sequences, with about 30% observed a single time. Sequencing used PBMCs. The receptors originated from a human donor in good health (CMV status not recorded). Some clones in this sample may be carry-over from other donors' samples.

The rearrangement links TRBV11-3 to TRBJ1-3; 7 bases are shared with TRBD1. J lost 4 bases, V lost 0 bases, and 6 bases had no gene match. The CDR3 consists of 16 residues. Germline values: CDR1 SGHNT, CDR2 YENEEA. For the CDR3, the DNA is TGTGCCAGCAGCTTAGAAACCGGGACAGTCGGAAACACCATATATTTT. This gives the protein CASSLETGTVGNTIYF.

The rearrangement joins TRBV19 to TRBJ2-7, with TRBD2 identical over 8 bases. Germline-derived CDR1 and CDR2 are LNHDA and SQIVND (reference sequence). V dropped 6 bases and J dropped 3; count of bases not matched to a gene: 22. This CDR3 spans 19 amino acids. CDR3 nucleotides: TGTGCCAGTAGCCCTCGTGAGGCGGGAGGTGTAGGGTTTGGCTACGAGCAGTACTTC. Residues: CASSPREAGGVGFGYEQYF.

This clonotype showed up just a few times. The chain employs TRBV4-3 and TRBJ2-5; unclear D gene. V gave up 7 bases and J gave up 5 bases, with 8 bases separating them. The CDR3 contains 11 residues. Germline CDR1 LGHNA, CDR2 YSLEER. In DNA, the CDR3 is TGCGCCAGCATGTGTGAGGAGACCCAGTACTTC. Its translation: CASMCEETQYF.

The chain has TRBV7-3 and TRBJ2-1, with D unresolved. The CDR3 runs to 13 residues. CDR1 is SGHTA, CDR2 FQGTGA, per germline. Trimming shortened V by 5 bases and J by 6 bases, and 11 bases separated the two germline ends. The CDR3 nucleotides are TGTGCCAGCAGCCCCCCCAACGGCAATGAGCAGTTCTTC. Amino acids: CASSPPNGNEQFF.

The chain is built from TRBV7-8 and TRBJ2-5, with TRBD1 identical over 7 bases. Germline V gene lookup returns CDR1 SGHVS and CDR2 FQNEAQ. CDR3 length: 14 residues. Germline trimming cut 7 bases from V and 4 bases from J; bases unmatched to any gene: 9. The CDR3: CASNQGVMTETQYF. Here the CDR3 DNA reads TGTGCCAGCAACCAGGGGGTAATGACAGAGACCCAGTACTTC.

This chain links TRBV6-5 with TRBJ1-3; 8 bases agree with TRBD1. The CDR3 runs 15 residues. Germline assignment: CDR1 MNHEY and CDR2 SVGAGI. V shed 8 bases and J 1 base; nucleotides not matched to a gene: 7. CDR3 loop: CASRDRPLSGNTIYF. CDR3 sequence (DNA): TGTGCCAGCCGGGACAGGCCCCTATCTGGAAACACCATATATTTT.

This clonotype was recorded many times. The chain recombines TRBV28 with TRBJ2-7; D is possibly TRBD2 (7 bases). The V end lost 0 bases, the J end lost 2 bases, and 14 bases lay between the germline ends. From germline, CDR1 is MDHEN and CDR2 SYDVKM. There are 16 residues in the CDR3. As DNA, the CDR3 is TGTGCCAGCAGTTTATGGCTGGGGGGGCGCCCCTACGAGCAGTACTTC. It is translated as CASSLWLGGRPYEQYF.

The chain has TRBV6-5 and TRBJ2-2; the match to TRBD1 covers 8 bases. CDR1 MNHEY and CDR2 SVGAGI come from the germline V gene. This CDR3 is built from 17 residues. The trim removed 1 base at V and 5 bases at J, leaving 9 bases unmatched. CDR3 protein: CASSYWAGTGGTGELFF. The CDR3 region has the DNA TGTGCCAGCAGTTACTGGGCCGGAACAGGGGGGACCGGGGAGCTGTTTTTT.

The chain recombines TRBV15 with TRBJ2-2; D possibly uses TRBD1 or TRBD2 (6 bases each). Germline V gives CDR1 LNHNV, CDR2 YYDKDF (reference sequence). Trimming left V 6 bases short and J 5 bases short, with 10 bases between. CDR3 length: 13 amino acids. The CDR3 DNA is TGTGCCACCAGTAGGGGGGATACCGGGGAGCTGTTTTTT. This sequence encodes CATSRGDTGELFF.

This clonotype was counted at least ten times. The chain has TRBV7-2 and TRBJ2-1, with 13 positions matching TRBD2. The CDR3 spans 15 residues. Looked up from germline, CDR1 is SGHTA and CDR2 is FQGNSA. J was trimmed by 10 bases and V by 5 bases; bases with no gene match: 8. CDR3 DNA: TGTGCCAGCAGCATGACTAGCGGGGGGTACGGGGAGCAGTTCTTC. This codes for CASSMTSGGYGEQFF.

The rearrangement uses TRBV9 and TRBJ1-1; a weak D match, TRBD1 (5 bases). Germline-derived CDR1 and CDR2 are SGDLS and YYNGEE. The CDR3 is made up of 15 amino acids. The V end lost 4 bases, the J end lost 8 bases, and 21 bases lay between the germline ends. The CDR3 region is CASSPPGPGGLEAFF. The DNA for the CDR3 is TGTGCCAGCAGCCCCCCGGGACCCGGAGGTCTCGAAGCTTTCTTT.

The gene calls are TRBV7-8 and TRBJ1-5; 9 nucleotides match TRBD1. Germline trimming cut 0 bases from V and 1 base from J; bases unmatched to any gene: 4. The CDR3 is 17 amino acids. Looked up from germline, CDR1 is SGHVS and CDR2 is FQNEAQ. The CDR3 region is CASSLAPGQGSNQPQHF. CDR3 in DNA: TGTGCCAGCAGCTTAGCTCCGGGACAGGGAAGCAATCAGCCCCAGCATTTT. Combining the CDR3 with reference TRBV7-8 and TRBJ1-5 gives the whole variable domain GAGVSQSPRYKVAKRGQDVALRCDPISGHVSLFWYQQALGQGPEFLTYFQNEAQLDKSGLPSDRFFAERPEGSVSTLKIQRTQQEDSAVYLCASSLAPGQGSNQPQHFGDGTRLSIL.

The sample holds many counts of this clonotype. The chain has TRBV7-2 and TRBJ2-3, with TRBD2 matching over 11 bases. With V trimmed by 5 bases and J by 5 bases, 9 bases remained unmatched. Germline V gene lookup returns CDR1 SGHTA and CDR2 FQGNSA. This CDR3 comprises 16 residues. The DNA of the CDR3 is TGTGCCAGCAGCCGTCGTTTAGCGGGAGGGGGAGATACGCAGTATTTT. Amino acid sequence: CASSRRLAGGGDTQYF. Variable domain in full (rest from reference TRBV7-2 and TRBJ2-3): GAGVSQSPSNKVTEKGKDVELRCDPISGHTALYWYRQSLGQGLEFLIYFQGNSAPDKSGLPSDRFSAERTGGSVSTLTIQRTQQEDSAVYLCASSRRLAGGGDTQYFGPGTRLTVL.

This chain joins TRBV5-4 and TRBJ1-4; D might be TRBD1 (6 bases). V lost 4 bases and J 4 bases, leaving 14 bases between the germline ends. The CDR3 contains 15 residues. Germline V gives CDR1 SGHNT, CDR2 YYREEE (reference sequence). The CDR3 nucleotides read TGTGCCAGCAGCCTAGGACAGAGTTTTAATGAAAAACTGTTTTTT. This encodes CASSLGQSFNEKLFF.

The genes are TRBV29-1 and TRBJ1-4, with no clear D. V was shortened by 3 bases and J by 8 bases, with 7 bases between the two germline ends. The germline V gene encodes CDR1 SQVTM and CDR2 ANQGSEA. The CDR3 is made up of 11 amino acids. The CDR3 is CSVDNGEKLFF. Written as DNA, the CDR3 is TGCAGCGTTGATAACGGCGAAAAACTGTTTTTT.